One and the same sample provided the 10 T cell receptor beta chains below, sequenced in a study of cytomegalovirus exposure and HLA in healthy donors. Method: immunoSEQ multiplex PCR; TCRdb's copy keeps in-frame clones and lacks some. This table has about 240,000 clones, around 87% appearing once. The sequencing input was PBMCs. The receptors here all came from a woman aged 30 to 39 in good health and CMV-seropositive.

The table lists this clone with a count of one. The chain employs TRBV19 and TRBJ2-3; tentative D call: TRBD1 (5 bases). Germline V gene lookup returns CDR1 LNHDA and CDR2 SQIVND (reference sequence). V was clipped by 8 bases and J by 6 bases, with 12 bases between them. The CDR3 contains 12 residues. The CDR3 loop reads CASRTQGDTQYF. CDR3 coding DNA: TGTGCCAGTCGAACTCAGGGTGATACGCAGTATTTT.

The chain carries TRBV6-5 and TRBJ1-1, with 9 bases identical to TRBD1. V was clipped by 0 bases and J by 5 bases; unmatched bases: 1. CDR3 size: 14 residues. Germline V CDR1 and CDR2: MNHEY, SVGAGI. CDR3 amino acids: CASSYSGQGTEAFF. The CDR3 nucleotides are TGTGCCAGCAGTTACTCAGGACAGGGGACTGAAGCTTTCTTT.

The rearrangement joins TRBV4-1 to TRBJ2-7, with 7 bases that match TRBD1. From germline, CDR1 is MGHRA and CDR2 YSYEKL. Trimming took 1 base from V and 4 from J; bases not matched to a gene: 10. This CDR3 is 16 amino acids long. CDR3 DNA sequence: TGCGCCAGCAGCCAAGTCGAGGGGACAGACGAGTACGAGCAGTACTTC. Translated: CASSQVEGTDEYEQYF.

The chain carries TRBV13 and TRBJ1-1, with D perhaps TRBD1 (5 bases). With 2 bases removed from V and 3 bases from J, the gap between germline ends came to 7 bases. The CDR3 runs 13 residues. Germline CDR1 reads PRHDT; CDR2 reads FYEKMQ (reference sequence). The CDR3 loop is CASSLQGDTEAFF. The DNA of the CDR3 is TGTGCCAGCAGCTTACAGGGTGACACTGAAGCTTTCTTT.

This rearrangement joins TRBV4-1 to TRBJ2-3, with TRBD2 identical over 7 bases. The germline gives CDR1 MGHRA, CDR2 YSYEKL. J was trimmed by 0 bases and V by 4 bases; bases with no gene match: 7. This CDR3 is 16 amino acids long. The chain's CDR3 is CASSPPGRGSTDTQYF. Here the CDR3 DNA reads TGCGCCAGCAGCCCCCCCGGGCGGGGGAGCACAGATACGCAGTATTTT.

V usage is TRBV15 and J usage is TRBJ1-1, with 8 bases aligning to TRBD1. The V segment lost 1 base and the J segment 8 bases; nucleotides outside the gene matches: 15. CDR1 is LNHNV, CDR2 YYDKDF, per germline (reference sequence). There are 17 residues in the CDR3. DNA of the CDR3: TGTGCCACCAGCAGAGGTGGGGCCCGGACAGGGAATACAGAAGCTTTCTTT. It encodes CATSRGGARTGNTEAFF.

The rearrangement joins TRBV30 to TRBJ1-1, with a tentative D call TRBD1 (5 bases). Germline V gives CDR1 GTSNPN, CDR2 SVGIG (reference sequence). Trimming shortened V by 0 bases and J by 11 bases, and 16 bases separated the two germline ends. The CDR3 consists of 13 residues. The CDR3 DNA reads TGTGCCTGGAGTGTCACCCGCGGGGGACTGGCTTTCTTT. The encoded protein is CAWSVTRGGLAFF.

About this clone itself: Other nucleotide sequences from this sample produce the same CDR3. The CDR3 is CASSSGTGGNQPQHF. CDR3 sequence (DNA): TGTGCCAGCAGTTCCGGGACAGGTGGAAATCAGCCCCAGCATTTT. The chain carries TRBV27 and TRBJ1-5, with 8 bases that match TRBD1. There are 15 residues in the CDR3. CDR1 is MNHEY and CDR2 is SMNVEV in the germline V gene (reference sequence). Unmatched junction bases numbered 6, after V lost 4 bases and J lost 4 bases.

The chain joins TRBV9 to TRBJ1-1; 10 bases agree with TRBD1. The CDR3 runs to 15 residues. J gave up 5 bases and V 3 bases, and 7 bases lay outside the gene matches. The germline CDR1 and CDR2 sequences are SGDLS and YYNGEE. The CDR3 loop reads CASSARTGGGTEAFF. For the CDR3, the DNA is TGTGCCAGCAGCGCCCGGACAGGGGGAGGGACTGAAGCTTTCTTT.

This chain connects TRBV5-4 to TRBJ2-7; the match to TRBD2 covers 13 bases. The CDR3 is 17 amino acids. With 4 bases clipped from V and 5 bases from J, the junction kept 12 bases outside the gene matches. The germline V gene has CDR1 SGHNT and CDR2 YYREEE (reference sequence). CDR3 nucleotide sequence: TGTGCCAGCAGCCCGACCCGGACTAGCGGGAGTGTCAACGAGCAGTACTTC. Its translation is CASSPTRTSGSVNEQYF.